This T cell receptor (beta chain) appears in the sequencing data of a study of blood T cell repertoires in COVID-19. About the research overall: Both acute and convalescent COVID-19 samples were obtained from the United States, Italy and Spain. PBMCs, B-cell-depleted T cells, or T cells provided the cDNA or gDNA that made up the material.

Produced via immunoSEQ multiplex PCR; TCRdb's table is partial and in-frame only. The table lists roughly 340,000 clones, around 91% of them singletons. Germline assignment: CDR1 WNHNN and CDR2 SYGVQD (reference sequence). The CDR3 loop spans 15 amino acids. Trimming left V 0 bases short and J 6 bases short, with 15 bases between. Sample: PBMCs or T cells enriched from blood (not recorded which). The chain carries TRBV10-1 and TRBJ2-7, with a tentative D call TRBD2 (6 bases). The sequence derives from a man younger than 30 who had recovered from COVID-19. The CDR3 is CASSESTAWDCEQYF. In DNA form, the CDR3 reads TGCGCCAGCAGTGAGTCGACAGCTTGGGACTGCGAGCAGTACTTC.